This TCR beta chain was sequenced in a study of T cells in Graves' hyperthyroidism and ophthalmopathy. This clonotype was detected many times. This CDR3 is 16 amino acids long. V shed 2 bases, J shed 6 bases, and the junction held 10 bases outside the gene matches. The V gene's germline CDR1 is SEHNR and CDR2 FQNEAQ (reference sequence). Exclusions: uncontrolled infection, other autoimmune disease, pregnancy, lactation. The PBMCs studied were ones that came from 9 to 10 ml fresh peripheral blood. From RNA transcripts, TCR beta CDR3 regions were amplified. Researchers ran a first-round RT-PCR on the TCR CDR3 using the HTBI primer set. TCRdb re-derived calls from the multiplex PCR reads in MiXCR, one entry per CDR3 protein. Here the sample spans some 760,000 distinct CDR3 sequences, less than 15% being singletons.

The chain is built from TRBV7-9 and TRBJ2-1; 7 bases are shared with TRBD2. The TCR sequence derives from a young woman with Graves' hyperthyroidism. Sequencing was performed on blood. The CDR3 is CASSLLAGAGLNEQFF. The CDR3 coding sequence is TGTGCCAGCAGCTTACTGGCGGGAGCTGGTCTCAATGAGCAGTTCTTC.